In its sample, the clone carrying this T cell receptor (beta chain) was seen many times. Its antigen remains unknown. The ends lost 6 bases at V and 5 bases at J; junction bases unmatched: 13. This CDR3 has 18 residues. Per germline, CDR1 KGHDR and CDR2 SFDVKD. Participants, patients aged 18 to 65, had newly diagnosed hyperthyroidism with a duration under 2 months. Used for diagnoses were clinical symptoms, serum thyroxine and TRAb, thyroid ultrasound and orbital computed tomography. The sample is drawn from a study of T cells in Graves' hyperthyroidism and ophthalmopathy. TCR beta CDR3 regions were amplified from RNA. The HTBI primer set was used in a first-round RT-PCR of the TCR CDR3. MiXCR was run by TCRdb on the multiplex PCR reads, yielding one entry per CDR3 protein. The sample lists 460,000 or so distinct CDR3 sequences, under 15% occurring once. Findings and limits, study-wide: Researchers found most expanded thyroid clonotypes above 0.001 in blood as well.

V usage is TRBV24-1 and J usage is TRBJ2-2; 11 bases agree with TRBD2. This TCR came from a young woman with Graves' hyperthyroidism. Sequences were obtained from blood. The CDR3 region is CATSTLAGGPFNTGELFF. The DNA for the CDR3 is TGTGCCACCAGTACTTTAGCGGGAGGGCCTTTCAATACCGGGGAGCTGTTTTTT.